This section outlines one TCR beta chain sequence together with its context. This sample is part of a study of blood T cell repertoires in COVID-19. As handled by the study authors: Using reference gene primer amplification, nucleated cell counts were estimated. The table came from immunoSEQ multiplex PCR; TCRdb's copy has only in-frame clones and leaves some out. Clone size and V and J calls were adopted from that table, with D and trimming inferred from the DNA. The repertoire holds some 200,000 clones, with about nine tenths as singletons. All enrollees were about 18 to 90 years old and from about 25 US areas. Cohorts were assigned according to the clinical history that participants reported. Two negative PCRs, clearance, or symptom resolution were required of recovered Cohort 3 donors. Per the germline V gene, CDR1 is MNHEY and CDR2 is SMNVEV (reference sequence). J gave up 3 bases and V 6 bases, and 4 bases lay outside the gene matches. The CDR3 sequence is 14 residues long.

The sample taken for sequencing was PBMCs or T cells enriched from blood (not recorded which). The chain couples TRBV27 to TRBJ2-2; 7 positions match TRBD1. This receptor was obtained from a young woman who had recovered from COVID-19. DNA for the CDR3: TGTGCCAGCAGCTCACAGGGGTACACCGGGGAGCTGTTTTTT. Amino acid sequence: CASSSQGYTGELFF.